The 20 T cell receptor beta chains presented below share a single source sample, sequenced in a study of PD-L1 blockade in urothelial cancer. Produced via immunoSEQ multiplex PCR; TCRdb's table is partial and in-frame only. The table records about 80,000 clones, approximately 86% of them present only once. Here the sequenced sample was PBMCs, taken around atezolizumab (anti-PD-L1) treatment. These receptors all come from a woman between 65 and 79 years old with urothelial cancer.

The rearrangement joins TRBV4-2 to TRBJ2-7; 11 positions agree with TRBD1. The CDR3 spans 18 residues. Germline V gene data show CDR1 as LGHNA and CDR2 as YNFKEQ. V lost 0 bases and J lost 2; bases outside the gene matches: 9. The DNA for the CDR3 is TGTGCCAGCAGCCAAGATCTTTCCGGGACAGGGGGAGCCTACGAGCAGTACTTC. This encodes CASSQDLSGTGGAYEQYF.

The chain carries TRBV10-3 and TRBJ2-7, with 7 bases fitting TRBD2. The V gene end was trimmed by 3 bases and the J gene end by 4 bases; junction bases not matched to a gene: 3. The germline gives CDR1 ENHRY, CDR2 SYGVKD. CDR3 length: 13 residues. Here the CDR3 reads CAISDAGVYEQYF. CDR3 in DNA: TGTGCCATCAGTGATGCGGGAGTATACGAGCAGTACTTC.

The chain is built from TRBV11-2 and TRBJ2-7, with TRBD1 as a possible D gene (5 bases). Trimming pared 1 base from V and 3 bases from J, leaving 13 bases between. The CDR3 runs to 15 residues. Germline V gene data show CDR1 as SGHAT and CDR2 as FQNNGV. The CDR3 DNA is TGTGCCAGCAGCTTAGCACAGGCGGATTTCTACGAGCAGTACTTC. This gives the protein CASSLAQADFYEQYF.

This sequence joins TRBV10-1 and TRBJ2-7; D might be TRBD2 (5 bases). The CDR3 runs 14 residues. CDR1 is WNHNN and CDR2 is SYGVQD in the germline V gene (reference sequence). V lost 2 bases to trimming and J lost 7 bases, with 15 bases between them. Here the CDR3 reads CASSEMSGIREQYF. The CDR3 bases are TGCGCCAGCAGTGAGATGTCCGGGATCAGAGAGCAGTACTTC.

The chain is built from TRBV5-1 and TRBJ1-2; D not resolved. CDR1 and CDR2 (germline): SGHRS, YFSETQ. Trimming stripped 0 bases from V and 4 bases from J, with 13 bases between. This CDR3 has 15 amino acids. DNA of the CDR3: TGCGCCAGCAGCTTGGATAGTGACACCGTCTATGGCTACACCTTC. This codes for CASSLDSDTVYGYTF.

This chain connects TRBV13 to TRBJ2-1; no reliable D call. Germline CDR1 reads PRHDT; CDR2 reads FYEKMQ (reference sequence). With 6 bases removed from V and 2 bases from J, the gap between germline ends came to 14 bases. The CDR3 loop spans 15 amino acids. The chain's CDR3 is CASRPYSSTYNEQFF. In DNA, the CDR3 is TGTGCCAGCAGACCATACAGCTCGACCTACAATGAGCAGTTCTTC.

This clone has only one observation. The chain joins TRBV5-8 to TRBJ2-1; 7 bases are shared with TRBD2. The CDR3 has 15 residues. The junction had 10 bases not matched to a gene; V was cut back by 6 bases and J by 4 bases. The V gene's germline CDR1 is SGHTS and CDR2 YDEGEE. In nucleotides, the CDR3 is TGTGCCAGCACCTATCTCGGACTAGGATACAATGAGCAGTTCTTC. The encoded protein is CASTYLGLGYNEQFF.

V usage is TRBV5-1 and J usage is TRBJ2-1; TRBD2 aligns across 12 bases. The CDR3 covers 19 residues. Trimming cost V 4 bases and J 9 bases; bases outside gene matches: 20. Germline V lookup: CDR1 SGHRS, CDR2 YFSETQ. CDR3 residues: CASSPAASGRAYRGSEQFF. The CDR3 nucleotides are TGCGCCAGCAGCCCGGCGGCTAGCGGGAGGGCGTATCGTGGTAGTGAGCAGTTCTTC.

This clone was recorded a few times. The genes are TRBV11-2 and TRBJ2-7; 9 bases are a match to TRBD2. J gave up 4 bases and V 1 base, and 8 bases lay outside the gene matches. The CDR3 sequence is 16 residues long. Germline CDR1 reads SGHAT; CDR2 reads FQNNGV. Here the CDR3 reads CASSLGIAGVPYEQYF. CDR3 nucleotide sequence: TGTGCCAGCAGCTTAGGGATAGCGGGAGTGCCTTACGAGCAGTACTTC.

This chain links TRBV7-6 with TRBJ2-7, with 8 bases that match TRBD1. Germline CDR1 reads SGHVS; CDR2 reads FNYEAQ. This CDR3 region has 18 residues. Trimming took 1 base from V and 1 from J; bases not matched to a gene: 12. CDR3 coding DNA: TGTGCCAGCAGCTTAGGGTCCCCTGGACAGGGAGCTTCCTACGAGCAGTACTTC. This encodes CASSLGSPGQGASYEQYF.

V usage is TRBV5-1 and J usage is TRBJ1-2, with D possibly TRBD1 on 6 matching bases. The CDR3 runs to 15 residues. The V end was cut by 0 bases, the J end by 5 bases, with 14 bases between. Germline V gives CDR1 SGHRS, CDR2 YFSETQ. The CDR3, as DNA: TGCGCCAGCAGCTTGGGAGAACAGGGTCGATATGGCTACACCTTC. Its protein product is CASSLGEQGRYGYTF.

The rearrangement joins TRBV7-9 to TRBJ1-2, with 7 bases aligning to TRBD1. With V trimmed by 5 bases and J by 2 bases, 5 bases remained unmatched. The length of the CDR3 is 14 residues. The germline CDR1 and CDR2 sequences are SEHNR and FQNEAQ (reference sequence). CDR3 in DNA: TGTGCCAGCAGCCCCCCAGGGGGGAACTATGGCTACACCTTC. Amino acid sequence: CASSPPGGNYGYTF.

The chain has TRBV7-9 and TRBJ1-2; maybe TRBD1 (5 bases). CDR3 size: 13 residues. The V and J ends lost 1 base and 8 bases respectively, with 11 bases between them. In germline, CDR1 is SEHNR, CDR2 FQNEAQ (reference sequence). CDR3 loop: CASSLGGAGGYTF. The CDR3 DNA follows: TGTGCCAGCAGCTTAGGGGGCGCAGGGGGCTACACCTTC.

This sequence joins TRBV27 and TRBJ1-2; TRBD1 is a possible D gene (6 bases). The germline CDR1 and CDR2 sequences are MNHEY and SMNVEV (reference sequence). The CDR3 contains 15 residues. V lost 5 bases and J lost 0, with 13 bases in between. The CDR3 loop reads CASSLAGQPNYGYTF. The DNA of the CDR3 is TGTGCCAGCAGTCTAGCCGGACAGCCTAACTATGGCTACACCTTC.

V gene TRBV19 combines with J gene TRBJ1-5; tentatively, D is TRBD1 (5 bases). The V gene's germline CDR1 is LNHDA and CDR2 SQIVND (reference sequence). The CDR3 is 17 amino acids. Trimming took 7 bases from V and 2 from J, leaving 21 bases between them. The CDR3 sequence: CASKQGLEGGGNQPQHF. The CDR3 DNA follows: TGTGCCAGTAAGCAGGGATTAGAAGGAGGGGGCAATCAGCCCCAGCATTTT.

V is TRBV4-1 and J is TRBJ2-5; 11 nucleotides match TRBD2. This CDR3 comprises 15 residues. The germline V gene has CDR1 MGHRA and CDR2 YSYEKL. The V gene end was trimmed by 5 bases and the J gene end by 5 bases; junction bases not matched to a gene: 7. The CDR3 loop reads CASSKLAGVVETQYF. For the CDR3, the DNA is TGCGCCAGCAGCAAACTAGCGGGAGTTGTTGAGACCCAGTACTTC.

This clone was observed once. V gene TRBV6-1 combines with J gene TRBJ1-4; TRBD1 is a possible D gene (6 bases). The CDR3 runs to 14 residues. The ends were cut back, 3 bases at V and 8 bases at J, with 13 bases in the middle. Germline V gives CDR1 MNHNS, CDR2 SASEGT. The CDR3 region is CASSDWQGMEKLFF. The CDR3 DNA reads as TGTGCCAGCAGTGACTGGCAGGGGATGGAAAAACTGTTTTTT.

The V call is TRBV29-1, the J call TRBJ2-1; maybe TRBD2 (5 bases). Germline loops: CDR1 SQVTM, CDR2 ANQGSEA. This CDR3 contains 12 residues. Trimming removed 3 bases from V and 6 bases from J, with 9 bases in between. As DNA, the CDR3 is TGCAGCGTTGAGAGGGCTCTCAATGAGCAGTTCTTC. Amino acid sequence: CSVERALNEQFF.

The chain couples TRBV29-1 to TRBJ2-3, with D possibly matching TRBD1 (6 bases). This CDR3 is built from 12 residues. Germline V gene sequence: CDR1 SQVTM, CDR2 ANQGSEA. Trimming stripped 2 bases from V and 3 bases from J, with 6 bases between. CDR3 nucleotide sequence: TGCAGCGTTGAAACAGGGACAGATACGCAGTATTTT. This sequence encodes CSVETGTDTQYF.

V and J are TRBV30 and TRBJ1-5; D not resolved. Trimming took 0 bases from V and 7 from J, leaving 10 bases between them. Germline lookup yields CDR1 GTSNPN and CDR2 SVGIG (reference sequence). This CDR3 has 13 amino acids. In DNA, the CDR3 is TGTGCCTGGAGTGTACGGGGTGGACAGCCCCAGCATTTT. It encodes CAWSVRGGQPQHF. Full variable domain (missing parts from reference TRBV30 and TRBJ1-5): SQTIHQWPATLVQPVGSPLSLECTVEGTSNPNLYWYRQAAGRGLQLLFYSVGIGQISSEVPQNLSASRPQDRQFILSSKKLLLSDSGFYLCAWSVRGGQPQHFGDGTRLSIL.